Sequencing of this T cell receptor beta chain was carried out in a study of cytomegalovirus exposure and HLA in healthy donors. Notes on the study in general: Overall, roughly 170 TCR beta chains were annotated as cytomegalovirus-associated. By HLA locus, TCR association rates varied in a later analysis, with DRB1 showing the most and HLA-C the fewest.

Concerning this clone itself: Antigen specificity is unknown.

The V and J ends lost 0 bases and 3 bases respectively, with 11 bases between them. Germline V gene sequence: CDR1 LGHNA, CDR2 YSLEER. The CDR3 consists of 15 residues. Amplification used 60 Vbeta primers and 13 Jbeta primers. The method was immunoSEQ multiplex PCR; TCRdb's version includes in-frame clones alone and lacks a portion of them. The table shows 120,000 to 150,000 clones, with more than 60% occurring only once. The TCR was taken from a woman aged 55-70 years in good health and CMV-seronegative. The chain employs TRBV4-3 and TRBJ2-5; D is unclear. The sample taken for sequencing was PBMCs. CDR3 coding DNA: TGCGCCAGCAGCCAAGACATTGGCCCCGAAGAGACCCAGTACTTC. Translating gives CASSQDIGPEETQYF.